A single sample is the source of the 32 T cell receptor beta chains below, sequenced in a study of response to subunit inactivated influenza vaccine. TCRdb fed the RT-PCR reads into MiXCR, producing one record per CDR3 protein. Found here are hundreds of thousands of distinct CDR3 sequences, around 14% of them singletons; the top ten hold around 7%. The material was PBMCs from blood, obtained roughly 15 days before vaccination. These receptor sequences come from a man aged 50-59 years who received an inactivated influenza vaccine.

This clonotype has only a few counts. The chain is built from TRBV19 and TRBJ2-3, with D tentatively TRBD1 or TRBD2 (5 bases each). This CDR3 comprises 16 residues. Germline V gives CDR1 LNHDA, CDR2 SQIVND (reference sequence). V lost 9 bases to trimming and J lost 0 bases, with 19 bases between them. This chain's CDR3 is CASRGYGRTSTDTQYF. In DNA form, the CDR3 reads TGTGCCAGCCGGGGCTATGGACGGACTAGCACAGATACGCAGTATTTT.

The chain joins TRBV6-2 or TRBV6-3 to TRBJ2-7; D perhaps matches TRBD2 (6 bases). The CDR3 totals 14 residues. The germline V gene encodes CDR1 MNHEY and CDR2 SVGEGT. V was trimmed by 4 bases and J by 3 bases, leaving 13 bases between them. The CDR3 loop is CASSWDSPGYEQYF. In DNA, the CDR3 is TGTGCCAGCAGTTGGGACTCTCCTGGCTACGAGCAGTACTTC.

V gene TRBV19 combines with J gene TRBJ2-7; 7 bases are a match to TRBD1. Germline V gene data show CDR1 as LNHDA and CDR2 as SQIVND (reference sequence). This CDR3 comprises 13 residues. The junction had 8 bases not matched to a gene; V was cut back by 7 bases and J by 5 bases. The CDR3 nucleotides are TGTGCCAGTAAAGGGGGCAGGGTCAACGAGCAGTACTTC. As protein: CASKGGRVNEQYF.

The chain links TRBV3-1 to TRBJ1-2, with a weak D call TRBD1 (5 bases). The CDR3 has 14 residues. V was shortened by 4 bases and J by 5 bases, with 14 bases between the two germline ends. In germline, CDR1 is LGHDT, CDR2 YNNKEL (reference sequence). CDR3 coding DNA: TGTGCCAGCAGCCTAAGGGCGACAGATTATGGCTACACCTTC. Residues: CASSLRATDYGYTF.

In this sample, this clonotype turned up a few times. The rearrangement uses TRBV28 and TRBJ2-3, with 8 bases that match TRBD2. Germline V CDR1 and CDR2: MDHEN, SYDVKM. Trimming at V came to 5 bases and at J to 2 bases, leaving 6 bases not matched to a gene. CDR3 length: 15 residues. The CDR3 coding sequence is TGTGCCAGCAGTCTCCAGCGGGGGAACACAGATACGCAGTATTTT. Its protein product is CASSLQRGNTDTQYF.

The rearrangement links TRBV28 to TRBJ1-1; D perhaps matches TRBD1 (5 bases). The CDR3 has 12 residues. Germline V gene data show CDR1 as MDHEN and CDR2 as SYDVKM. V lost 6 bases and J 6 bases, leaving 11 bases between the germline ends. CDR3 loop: CASRPGRSEAFF. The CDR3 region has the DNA TGTGCCAGCAGACCGGGGCGTTCTGAAGCTTTCTTT.

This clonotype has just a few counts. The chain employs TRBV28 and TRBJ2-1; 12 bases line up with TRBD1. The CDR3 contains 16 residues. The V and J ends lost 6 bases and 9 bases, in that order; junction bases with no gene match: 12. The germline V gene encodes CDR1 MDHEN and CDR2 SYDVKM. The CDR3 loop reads CASSPAGTGGFFEQFF. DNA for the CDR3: TGTGCCAGCAGCCCCGCAGGGACAGGGGGCTTTTTTGAGCAGTTCTTC.

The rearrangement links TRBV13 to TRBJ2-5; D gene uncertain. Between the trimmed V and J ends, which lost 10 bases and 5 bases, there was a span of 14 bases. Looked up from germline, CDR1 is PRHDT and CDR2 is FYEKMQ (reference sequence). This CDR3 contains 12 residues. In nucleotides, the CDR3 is TGTGCCACCAAAAGGGTTGGGGAGACCCAGTACTTC. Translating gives CATKRVGETQYF.

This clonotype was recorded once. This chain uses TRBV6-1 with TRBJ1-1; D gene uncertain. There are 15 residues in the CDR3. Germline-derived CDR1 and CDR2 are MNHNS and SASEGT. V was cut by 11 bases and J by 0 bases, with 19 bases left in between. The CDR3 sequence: CAADKIATMNTEAFF. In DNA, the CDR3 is TGTGCCGCCGACAAGATCGCTACAATGAACACTGAAGCTTTCTTT.

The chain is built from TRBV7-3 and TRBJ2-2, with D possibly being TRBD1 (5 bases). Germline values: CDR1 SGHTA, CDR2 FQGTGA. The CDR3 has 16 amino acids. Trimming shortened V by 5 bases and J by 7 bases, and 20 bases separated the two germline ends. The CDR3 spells CASSVTAVLGGGELFF. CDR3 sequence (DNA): TGTGCCAGCAGCGTGACAGCCGTCCTAGGCGGCGGGGAGCTGTTTTTT.

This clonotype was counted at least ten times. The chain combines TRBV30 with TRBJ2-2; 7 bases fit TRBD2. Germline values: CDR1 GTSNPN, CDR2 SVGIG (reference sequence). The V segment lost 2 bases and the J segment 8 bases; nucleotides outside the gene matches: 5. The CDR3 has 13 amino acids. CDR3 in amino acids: CAWSRTSGGELFF. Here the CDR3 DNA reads TGTGCCTGGAGTCGGACTAGTGGAGGGGAGCTGTTTTTT. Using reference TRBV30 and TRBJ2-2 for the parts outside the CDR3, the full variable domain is SQTIHQWPATLVQPVGSPLSLECTVEGTSNPNLYWYRQAAGRGLQLLFYSVGIGQISSEVPQNLSASRPQDRQFILSSKKLLLSDSGFYLCAWSRTSGGELFFGEGSRLTVL.

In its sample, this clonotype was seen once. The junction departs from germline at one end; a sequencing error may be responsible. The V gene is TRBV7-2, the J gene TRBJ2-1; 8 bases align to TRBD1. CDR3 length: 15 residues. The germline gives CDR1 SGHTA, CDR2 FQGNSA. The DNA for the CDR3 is TGTGCCAGCAGCTTAACAGGGGGGATCGACAATGAACAGTTCTTC. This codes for CASSLTGGIDNEQFF.

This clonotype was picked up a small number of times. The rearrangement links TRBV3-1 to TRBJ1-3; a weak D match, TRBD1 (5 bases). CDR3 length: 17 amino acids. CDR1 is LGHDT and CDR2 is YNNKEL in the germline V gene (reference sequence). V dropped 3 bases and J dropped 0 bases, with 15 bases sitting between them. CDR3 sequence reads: CASSQDGTSLSGNTIYF. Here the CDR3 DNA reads TGTGCCAGCAGCCAGGATGGGACTTCACTCTCTGGAAACACCATATATTTT.

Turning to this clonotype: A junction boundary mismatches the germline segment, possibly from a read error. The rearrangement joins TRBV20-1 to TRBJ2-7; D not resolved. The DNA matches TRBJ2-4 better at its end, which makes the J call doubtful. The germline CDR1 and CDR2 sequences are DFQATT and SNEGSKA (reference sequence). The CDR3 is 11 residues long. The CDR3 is CSARDSGIQYF. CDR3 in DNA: TGTAGTGCTCGAGATTCGGGCATTCAGTACTTC.

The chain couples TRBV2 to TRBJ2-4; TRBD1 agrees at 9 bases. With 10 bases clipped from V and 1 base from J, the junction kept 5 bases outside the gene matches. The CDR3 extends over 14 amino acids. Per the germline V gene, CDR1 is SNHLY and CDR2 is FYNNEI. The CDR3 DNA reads TGTGCCACCCAACAGGGGGCGGCCAAAAACATTCAGTACTTC. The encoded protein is CATQQGAAKNIQYF. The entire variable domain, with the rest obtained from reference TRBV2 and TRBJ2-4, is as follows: EPEVTQTPSHQVTQMGQEVILRCVPISNHLYFYWYRQILGQKVEFLVSFYNNEISEKSEIFDDQFSVERPDGSNFTLKIRSTKLEDSAMYFCATQQGAAKNIQYFGAGTRLSVL.

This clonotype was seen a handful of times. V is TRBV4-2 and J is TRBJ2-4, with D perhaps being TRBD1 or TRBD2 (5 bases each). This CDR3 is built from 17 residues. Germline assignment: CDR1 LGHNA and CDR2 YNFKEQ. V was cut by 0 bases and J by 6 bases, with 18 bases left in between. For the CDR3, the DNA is TGTGCCAGCAGCCAAGACTGGAGGTTACGTCAGGGAAACATTCAGTACTTC. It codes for CASSQDWRLRQGNIQYF.

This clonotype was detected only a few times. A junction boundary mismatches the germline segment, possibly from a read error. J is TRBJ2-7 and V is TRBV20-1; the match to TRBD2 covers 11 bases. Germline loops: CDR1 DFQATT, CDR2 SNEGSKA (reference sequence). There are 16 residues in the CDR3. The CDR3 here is CCARDVGLAEPYEQYF. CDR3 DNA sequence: TGCTGTGCTAGAGATGTGGGACTAGCGGAACCCTACGAGCAGTACTTC.

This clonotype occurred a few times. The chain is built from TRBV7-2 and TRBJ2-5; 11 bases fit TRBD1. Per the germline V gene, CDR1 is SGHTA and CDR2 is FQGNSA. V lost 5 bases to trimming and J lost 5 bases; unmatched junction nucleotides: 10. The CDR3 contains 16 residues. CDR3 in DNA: TGTGCCAGCAGCCCGGGCGGGACAGGGGGTTGGGAGACCCAGTACTTC. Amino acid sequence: CASSPGGTGGWETQYF.

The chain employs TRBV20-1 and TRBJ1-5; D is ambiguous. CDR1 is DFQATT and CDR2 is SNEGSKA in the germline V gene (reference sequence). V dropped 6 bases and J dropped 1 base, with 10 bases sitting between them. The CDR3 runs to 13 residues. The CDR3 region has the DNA TGCAGTGCAGCCCCTGAGAGCAATCAGCCCCAGCATTTT. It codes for CSAAPESNQPQHF.

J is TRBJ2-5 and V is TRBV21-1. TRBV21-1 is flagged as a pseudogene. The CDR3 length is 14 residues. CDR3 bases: TGTGCCAGCAGCAAAGCTTGGCTAGCAGAGACCCAGTACTTC. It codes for CASSKAWLAETQYF.

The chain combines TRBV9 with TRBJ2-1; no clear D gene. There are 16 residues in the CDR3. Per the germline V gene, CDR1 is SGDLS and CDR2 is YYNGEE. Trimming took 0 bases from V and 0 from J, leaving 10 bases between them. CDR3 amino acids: CASSVGIASSYNEQFF. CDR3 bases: TGTGCCAGCAGCGTAGGTATCGCCAGCTCCTACAATGAGCAGTTCTTC.

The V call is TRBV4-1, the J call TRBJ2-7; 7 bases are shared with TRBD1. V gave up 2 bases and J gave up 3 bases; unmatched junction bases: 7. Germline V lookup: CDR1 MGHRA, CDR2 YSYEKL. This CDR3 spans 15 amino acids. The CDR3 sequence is CASSQRETGDYEQYF. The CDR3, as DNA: TGCGCCAGCAGCCAACGGGAAACAGGGGACTACGAGCAGTACTTC.

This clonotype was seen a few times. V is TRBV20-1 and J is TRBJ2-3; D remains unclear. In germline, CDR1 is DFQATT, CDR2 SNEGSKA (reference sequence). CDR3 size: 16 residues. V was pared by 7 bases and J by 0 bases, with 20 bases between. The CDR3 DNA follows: TGCAGTGTTAGGCCCCGGTTTCGATCTAGCACAGATACGCAGTATTTT. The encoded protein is CSVRPRFRSSTDTQYF.

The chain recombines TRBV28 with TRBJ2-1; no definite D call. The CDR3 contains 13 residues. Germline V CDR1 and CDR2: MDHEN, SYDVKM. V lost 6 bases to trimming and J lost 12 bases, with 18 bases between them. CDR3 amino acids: CASSPGPEGWQFF. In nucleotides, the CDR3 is TGTGCCAGCAGCCCCGGACCAGAAGGGTGGCAGTTCTTC.

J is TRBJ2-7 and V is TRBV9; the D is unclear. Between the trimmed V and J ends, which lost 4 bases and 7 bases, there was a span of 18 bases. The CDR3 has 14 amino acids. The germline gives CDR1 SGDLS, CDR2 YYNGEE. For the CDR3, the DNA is TGTGCCAGCAGCCCGTTTGTGAGTCCCCTGGAGCAGTACTTC. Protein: CASSPFVSPLEQYF.

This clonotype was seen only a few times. The CDR3 sequence is CASSLVWRAGNTIYF. The CDR3, as DNA: TGTGCCAGCAGCTTAGTCTGGAGAGCCGGAAACACCATATATTTT. The chain uses TRBV7-2 and TRBJ1-3, with no clear D. The germline CDR1 and CDR2 sequences are SGHTA and FQGNSA. The V end was cut by 1 base, the J end by 4 bases, with 11 bases between. The CDR3 totals 15 residues.

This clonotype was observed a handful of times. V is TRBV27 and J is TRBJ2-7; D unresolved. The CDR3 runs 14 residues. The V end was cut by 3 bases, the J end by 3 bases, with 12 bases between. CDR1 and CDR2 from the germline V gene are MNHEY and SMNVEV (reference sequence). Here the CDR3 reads CASSFSGFDYEQYF. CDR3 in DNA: TGTGCCAGCAGTTTCTCCGGGTTTGACTACGAGCAGTACTTC.

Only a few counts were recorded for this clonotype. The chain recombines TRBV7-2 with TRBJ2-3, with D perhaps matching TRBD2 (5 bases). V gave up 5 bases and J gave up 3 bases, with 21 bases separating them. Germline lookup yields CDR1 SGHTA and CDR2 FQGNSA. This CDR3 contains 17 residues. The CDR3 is CASSGRGTRSHTDTQYF. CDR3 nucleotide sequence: TGTGCCAGCAGCGGCCGGGGTACAAGGAGCCATACAGATACGCAGTATTTT.

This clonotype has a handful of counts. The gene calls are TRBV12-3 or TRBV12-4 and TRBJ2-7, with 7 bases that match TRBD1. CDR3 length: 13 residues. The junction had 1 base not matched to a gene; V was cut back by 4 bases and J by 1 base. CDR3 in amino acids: CASSWGQSYEQYF. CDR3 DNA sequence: TGTGCCAGCAGTTGGGGACAGTCCTACGAGCAGTACTTC.

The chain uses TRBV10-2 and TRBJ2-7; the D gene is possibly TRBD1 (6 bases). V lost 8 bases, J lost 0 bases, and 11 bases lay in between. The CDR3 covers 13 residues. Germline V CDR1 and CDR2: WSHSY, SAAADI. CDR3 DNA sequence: TGCGCCAGCGGAACAGGGATCTCCTACGAGCAGTACTTC. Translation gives CASGTGISYEQYF.

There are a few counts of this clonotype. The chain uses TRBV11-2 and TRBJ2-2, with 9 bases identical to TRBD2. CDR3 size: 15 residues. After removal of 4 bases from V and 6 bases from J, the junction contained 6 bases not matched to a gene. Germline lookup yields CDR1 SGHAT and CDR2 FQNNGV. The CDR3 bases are TGTGCCAGCAGCTACCCGGGACTAGCATCCGGGGAGCTGTTTTTT. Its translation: CASSYPGLASGELFF.

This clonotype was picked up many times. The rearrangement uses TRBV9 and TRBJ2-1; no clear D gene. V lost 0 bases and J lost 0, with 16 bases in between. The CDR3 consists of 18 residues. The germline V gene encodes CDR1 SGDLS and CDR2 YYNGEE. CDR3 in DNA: TGTGCCAGCAGCGTAGGTGTGTCCGACCTGGCCTCCTACAATGAGCAGTTCTTC. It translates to CASSVGVSDLASYNEQFF.